The rows below give T cell receptor beta chains drawn from one sample of a study of T cells in Graves' hyperthyroidism and ophthalmopathy. TCRdb reprocessed the multiplex PCR reads with MiXCR, giving one entry per CDR3 protein. The sample consists of approximately 870,000 distinct CDR3 sequences, 38% of them appearing once. The sample taken for sequencing was blood. These TCRs come from a man aged 18 to 30 with Graves' hyperthyroidism. The CDR3 runs from the conserved cysteine through the conserved F or W. The D gene is left open where the match is weak. Clone size, where shown, is once, few, many, or a class for clones that have expanded.

>15|TRBJ1-2|NA|TRBV6-5|NA
TGTGCCAGCAGTGCTAGGGGGTTAGCTAACTATGGCTACACCTTC
CASSARGLANYGYTF
>14|TRBJ1-5|many|TRBV20-1|NA
TGCAGTGCTAGCCGGGGAAATAGCAATCAGCCCCAGCATTTT
CSASRGNSNQPQHF
>13|TRBJ1-1|few|TRBV30|NA
TGTGCCTGGAGTGTAAATTGGGACACTGAAGCTTTCTTT
CAWSVNWDTEAFF
>12|TRBJ2-5|NA|TRBV12-3/TRBV12-4|NA
TGTGCCAGCAGTCCGCAGGGGACGACCCAGTACTTC
CASSPQGTTQYF
>9|TRBJ2-6|NA|TRBV29-1|NA
TGCAGCGTTGAGGGGGGACTGACTTTC
CSVEGGLTF
>14|TRBJ1-5|NA|TRBV3-1|TRBD1
TGTGCCAGCAGCCAAGGACAGGGGGTGGGGCCCCAGCATTTT
CASSQGQGVGPQHF
>16|TRBJ2-5|NA|TRBV20-1|NA
TGCAGTGCCAGTTCGGGAGGCTCGGGACAACAAGAGACCCAGTACTTC
CSASSGGSGQQETQYF
>14|TRBJ1-1|once|TRBV9|NA
TGTGCCAGCAGCGAGAGGTCGGAACGCGCTGAAGCTTTCTTT
CASSERSERAEAFF
>13|TRBJ2-7|NA|TRBV7-2|NA
TGTGCCAGCAGCTTAGGGGGCGACGGGGAGCTGTACTTC
CASSLGGDGELYF
>14|TRBJ1-5|many|TRBV10-3|NA
TGTGCCATCAGTGAGGGGGACAGCAATCAGCCCCAGCATTTT
CAISEGDSNQPQHF
>16|TRBJ2-7|few|TRBV10-3|NA
TGTGCCAGCAGTTACTCCCACGATCGGGTAGCCTACGAGCAGTACTTC
CASSYSHDRVAYEQYF
>14|TRBJ1-1|many|TRBV9|NA
TGTGCCAGCAGCGTAGTGCCGAAATACACTGAAGCTTTCTTT
CASSVVPKYTEAFF
>13|TRBJ1-2|NA|TRBV6-6|TRBD1
TGTGCCAGCAGACTGACAGGGGGCCGGGGCCACACCTTC
CASRLTGGRGHTF
>12|TRBJ2-5|NA|TRBV29-1|TRBD1
TGCAGCGTTACGGGACAGGAGGAGACCCAGTACTTC
CSVTGQEETQYF
>13|TRBJ2-5|many|TRBV7-2|NA
TGTGCCAGCAGCCCCCCAAACGAGGAGACCCAGTACTTC
CASSPPNEETQYF
>15|TRBJ1-6|NA|TRBV20-1|NA
TGCAGTGCTAGAGTGGGCAGCTCCTATAATTCACCCCTCCACTTT
CSARVGSSYNSPLHF
>11|TRBJ1-1|many|TRBV3-1|NA
TGTGCCAGCAGCGTCCAAGGTCAAGCTTTCTTT
CASSVQGQAFF
>13|TRBJ1-2|many|TRBV5-1|NA
TGCGCCAGCAGCTTGGAACAGGCTTATGGCTACACCTTC
CASSLEQAYGYTF
>17|TRBJ2-1|NA|TRBV24-1|NA
TGTGCCACCAGTGACCCCGGGCGGGACACTACCTACAATGAGCAGTTCTTC
CATSDPGRDTTYNEQFF
>16|TRBJ2-7|NA|TRBV7-8|TRBD1
TGTGCCAGCAGCCGGGAAGACAGGGGGCGTCTATACGAGCAGTACTTC
CASSREDRGRLYEQYF
>15|TRBJ2-7|few|TRBV7-8|NA
TGTGCCAGCAGCCCCCAGTCTGGACGGAGGTACGAGCAGTACTTC
CASSPQSGRRYEQYF
>14|TRBJ1-1|few|TRBV12-3/TRBV12-4|NA
TGTGCCAGCAGTTTTGGAGGGGCGAACACTGAAGCTTTCTTT
CASSFGGANTEAFF
>13|TRBJ2-7|few|TRBV29-1|TRBD2
TGCAGCGCCCGGGAGGGGGGGCATTACGAGCAGTACTTC
CSAREGGHYEQYF
>14|TRBJ2-5|NA|TRBV12-3/TRBV12-4|TRBD1
TGTGCCAGCAGATCGGGACAGGGGGTAGAGACCCAGTACTTC
CASRSGQGVETQYF
>16|TRBJ1-5|NA|TRBV9|NA
TGTGCCAGCAGCGTCCATGGGCGCGGTAGCAATCAGCCCCAGCATTTT
CASSVHGRGSNQPQHF
>19|TRBJ2-5|NA|TRBV5-4|NA
TGTGCCAGCAGCTCACGAACACCAATCATAATGAGGCCGCAAGAGACCCAGTACTTC
CASSSRTPIIMRPQETQYF
>16|TRBJ1-3|NA|TRBV7-2|NA
TGTGCCAGCACCCCGGAAGGGGTTGTCTCTGGAAACACCATATATTTT
CASTPEGVVSGNTIYF
>16|TRBJ1-1|many|TRBV29-1|TRBD1
TGCAGCGTTGAAGTAGGAGGGACAGGGTTGAACACTGAAGCTTTCTTT
CSVEVGGTGLNTEAFF
>13|TRBJ2-7|NA|TRBV20-1|TRBD1
TGCAGTGCCCCGGGACAGGGGGCTTCGGAGCAGTACTTC
CSAPGQGASEQYF
>12|TRBJ2-7|NA|TRBV29-1|NA
TGCAGCGTTGAAGCCGGGAGTGTCGAGCAGTACTTC
CSVEAGSVEQYF
>14|TRBJ2-2|few|TRBV20-1|NA
TGCAGTGCTAGAGTAGGGGGGTTCACCGGGGAGCTGTTTTTT
CSARVGGFTGELFF
>14|TRBJ1-1|NA|TRBV7-3|TRBD1
TGTGCCAGCAGTTTCGACAGGGCGGGCACTGAAGTTTTTTTT
CASSFDRAGTEVFF
>15|TRBJ2-7|few|TRBV7-2|NA
TGTGCCAGCAGCCAAGAGGGGAGGACGTTTGTCGAGCAGTACTTC
CASSQEGRTFVEQYF
>15|TRBJ1-3|many|TRBV10-3|NA
TGTGCCATCAGTGAGGGCATCTTCTCTGGAAACACCATATATTTT
CAISEGIFSGNTIYF
>16|TRBJ1-1|few|TRBV12-3/TRBV12-4|TRBD1
TGTGCCAGCAGGACTCGAGGGGGCCGATCGAACACTGAAGCTTTCTTT
CASRTRGGRSNTEAFF
>15|TRBJ1-1|NA|TRBV25-1|NA
TGTGCCAGCAGTTTCCCGGGGGCGAGGCGTACTGAAGCTTTCTTT
CASSFPGARRTEAFF
>16|TRBJ1-4|NA|TRBV4-3|NA
TGCGCCAGCAGCCAATACAGGACAGTCGAAGGCGAAAAACTGTTTTTT
CASSQYRTVEGEKLFF
>13|TRBJ1-2|many|TRBV5-8|NA
TGTGCCAGCCAGGCCTCAGGGTCCCATGGCTACACCTTC
CASQASGSHGYTF
>12|TRBJ2-5|few|TRBV20-1|NA
TGCAGTGCTAGAGATCGAAGGCAGCGTGGGTACTTC
CSARDRRQRGYF
>15|TRBJ2-7|NA|TRBV7-2|NA
TGTGCCAGCAGCCAGGGGGGCTTGCTTTGGCGCGAGCAGTACTTC
CASSQGGLLWREQYF
>15|TRBJ1-6|many|TRBV2|NA
TGTGCCAGCAGCACAACACAGGGTTATAATTCACCCCTCCACTTT
CASSTTQGYNSPLHF
>10|TRBJ1-2|many|TRBV29-1|NA
TGCAGCGGCCAGACAGGCGGCTACACCTTC
CSGQTGGYTF
>17|TRBJ1-2|NA|TRBV7-9|NA
TGTGCCAGCAGCTTAACGGGTGGGCCAGGCGAAAACTATGGCTACACCTTC
CASSLTGGPGENYGYTF
>14|TRBJ2-5|NA|TRBV5-6|NA
TGTGCCAGCAGCTTGGGGGCGGAAGGGGAGACCCAGTACTTC
CASSLGAEGETQYF
>14|TRBJ2-7|many|TRBV7-6|NA
TGTGCCAGCAGCTTAGCGGGGACTCAGGACGAGCAGTACTTC
CASSLAGTQDEQYF
>14|TRBJ1-1|many|TRBV20-1|NA
TGCAGTGCTAGCATGGAGGCGGGAAACACTGAAGCTTTCTTT
CSASMEAGNTEAFF
>14|TRBJ2-3|NA|TRBV29-1|TRBD2
TGCAGCGTTGGGCTAGCGGAAAACACAGATACGCAGTATTTT
CSVGLAENTDTQYF
>18|TRBJ2-6|NA|TRBV7-2|NA
TGTGCCAGCAGCGACCCGCAGGGGGAGGTCCCTGGGGCCAACGTCCTGACTTTC
CASSDPQGEVPGANVLTF
>15|TRBJ1-4|many|TRBV2|NA
TGTGCCAGCAGGCGCCGTGCAGGGAATGAGGAAAAACTGTTTTTT
CASRRRAGNEEKLFF
>14|TRBJ2-7|NA|TRBV29-1|TRBD2
TGCAGCGTCGGAGCGGGGGTCAACTCCTACGAGCAGTACTTC
CSVGAGVNSYEQYF
>16|TRBJ2-7|NA|TRBV6-2/TRBV6-3|NA
TGTGCCAGCAGTTACGGGGGACACGGGGGGTCCTACGAGCAGTACTTC
CASSYGGHGGSYEQYF
>13|TRBJ2-7|many|TRBV2|NA
TGTGCCACGGTGACAGGACCCTCCTACGAGCAGTACTTC
CATVTGPSYEQYF